This T cell receptor (beta chain) stems from a study of beta chain features in type 1 diabetes. Germline assignment: CDR1 SGHRS and CDR2 YFSETQ. V trimming: 3 bases; J trimming: 6 bases; junction bases outside the gene matches: 8. CDR3 length equals 15 residues. This clone was seen a few times. Its antigen is not known. As every portion of the isolated RNA was reverse transcribed, the sequencing read expressed TCRB transcripts. Here immunoSEQ multiplex PCR was the method, and the copy in TCRdb shows in-frame clones only, minus some. The repertoire holds about 150,000 clones, 11% seen once, with approximately 2% in the top ten. Study conclusions and caveats: Shortening that was moderate but significant affected the TCRB CDR3s of Type 1 diabetes patients in all four CD4+ subsets. Shorter templates may be favored by PCR, equally so in patients and controls.

CD4+ naive, central memory, regulatory and stem cell-like memory subsets were isolated by sorting on CD45RO/CCR7/CD25/CD127/CD95/CD27. Sequenced sample: central memory CD4+ T cells from blood. V is TRBV5-1 and J is TRBJ2-3, with 9 bases aligning to TRBD1. This sequence was found in a man between 18 and 35 years old in good health. Here the CDR3 DNA reads TGCGCCAGCAGCTCGGATACAGGGGGCTACGATACGCAGTATTTT. Translated: CASSSDTGGYDTQYF.